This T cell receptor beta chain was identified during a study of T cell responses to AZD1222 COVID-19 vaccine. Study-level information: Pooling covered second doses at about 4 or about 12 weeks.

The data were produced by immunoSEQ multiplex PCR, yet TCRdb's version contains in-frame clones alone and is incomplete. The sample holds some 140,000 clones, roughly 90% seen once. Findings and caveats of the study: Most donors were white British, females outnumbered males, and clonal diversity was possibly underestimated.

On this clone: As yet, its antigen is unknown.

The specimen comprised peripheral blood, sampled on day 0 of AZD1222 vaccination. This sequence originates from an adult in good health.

CDR3 sequence: CASERQGANYGYTF. The CDR3 DNA sequence: TGTGCCAGCGAACGACAGGGTGCTAACTATGGCTACACCTTC. V is TRBV28 and J is TRBJ1-2; TRBD1 matches 7 bases. Germline CDR1 MDHEN, CDR2 SYDVKM. The ends lost 8 bases at V and 0 bases at J; junction bases unmatched: 6. The CDR3 runs 14 residues.